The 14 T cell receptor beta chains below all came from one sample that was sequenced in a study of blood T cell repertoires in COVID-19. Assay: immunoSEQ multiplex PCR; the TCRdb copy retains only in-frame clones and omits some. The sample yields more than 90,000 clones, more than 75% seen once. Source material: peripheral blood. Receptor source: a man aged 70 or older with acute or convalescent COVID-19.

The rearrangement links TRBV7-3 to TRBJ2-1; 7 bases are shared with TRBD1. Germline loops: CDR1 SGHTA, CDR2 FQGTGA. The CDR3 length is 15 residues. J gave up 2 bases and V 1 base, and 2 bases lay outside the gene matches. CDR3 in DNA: TGTGCCAGCAGCTTAAAACAGGGGCCCTACAATGAGCAGTTCTTC. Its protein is CASSLKQGPYNEQFF.

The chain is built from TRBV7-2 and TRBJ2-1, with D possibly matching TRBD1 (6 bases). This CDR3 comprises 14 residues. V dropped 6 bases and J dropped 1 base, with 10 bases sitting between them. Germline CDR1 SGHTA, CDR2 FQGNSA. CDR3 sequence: CASSPGQSYNEQFF. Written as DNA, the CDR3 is TGTGCCAGCAGTCCCGGACAGTCCTACAATGAGCAGTTCTTC.

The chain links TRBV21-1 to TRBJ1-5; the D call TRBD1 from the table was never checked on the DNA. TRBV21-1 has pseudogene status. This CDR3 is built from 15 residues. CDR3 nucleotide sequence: TGTGCCAGCAGCGCCTCGGGACAGGGGGCCCAGCCCCAGCATTTT. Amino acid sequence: CASSASGQGAQPQHF.

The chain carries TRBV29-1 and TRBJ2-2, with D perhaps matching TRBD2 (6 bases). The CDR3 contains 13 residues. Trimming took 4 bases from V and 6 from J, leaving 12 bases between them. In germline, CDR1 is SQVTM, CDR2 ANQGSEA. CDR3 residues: CSVGTNRAGELFF. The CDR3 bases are TGCAGCGTTGGGACTAATCGGGCCGGGGAGCTGTTTTTT.

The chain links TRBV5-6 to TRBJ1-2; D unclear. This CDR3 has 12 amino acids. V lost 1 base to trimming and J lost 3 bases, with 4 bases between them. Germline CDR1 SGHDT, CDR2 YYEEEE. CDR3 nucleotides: TGTGCCAGCAGCTTGACAGACTATGGCTACACCTTC. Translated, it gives CASSLTDYGYTF.

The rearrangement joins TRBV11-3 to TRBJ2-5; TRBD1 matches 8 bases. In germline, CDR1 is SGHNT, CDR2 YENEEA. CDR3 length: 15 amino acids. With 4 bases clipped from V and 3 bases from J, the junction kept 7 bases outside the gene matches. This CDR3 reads CASSSSPDREETQYF. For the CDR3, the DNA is TGTGCCAGCAGCTCCTCACCGGACAGGGAAGAGACCCAGTACTTC.

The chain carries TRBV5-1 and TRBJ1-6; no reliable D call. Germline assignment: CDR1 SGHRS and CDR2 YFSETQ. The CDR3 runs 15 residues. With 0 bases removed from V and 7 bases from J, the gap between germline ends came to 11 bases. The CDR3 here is CASSLGVRQNSPLHF. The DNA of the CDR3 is TGCGCCAGCAGCTTGGGCGTCAGACAAAATTCACCCCTCCACTTT.

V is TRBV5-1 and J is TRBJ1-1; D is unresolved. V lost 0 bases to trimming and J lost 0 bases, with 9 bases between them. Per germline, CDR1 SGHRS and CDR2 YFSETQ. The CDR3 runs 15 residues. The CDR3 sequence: CASSLGETMNTEAFF. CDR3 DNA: TGCGCCAGCAGCTTGGGGGAGACCATGAACACTGAAGCTTTCTTT.

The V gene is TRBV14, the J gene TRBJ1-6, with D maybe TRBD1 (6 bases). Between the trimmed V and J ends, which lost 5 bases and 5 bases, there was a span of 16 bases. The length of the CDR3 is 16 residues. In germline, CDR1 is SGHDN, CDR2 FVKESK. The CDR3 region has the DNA TGTGCCAGCAGCGCCCGAACCAGGGGTAATAATTCACCCCTCCACTTT. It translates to CASSARTRGNNSPLHF.

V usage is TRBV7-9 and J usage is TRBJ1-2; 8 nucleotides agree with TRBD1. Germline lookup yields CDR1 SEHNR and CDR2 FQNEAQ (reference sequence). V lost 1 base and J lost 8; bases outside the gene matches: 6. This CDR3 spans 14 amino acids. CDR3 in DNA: TGTGCCAGCAGCTTAGAGTCCAGGGGGCTCGGCTACACCTTC. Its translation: CASSLESRGLGYTF.

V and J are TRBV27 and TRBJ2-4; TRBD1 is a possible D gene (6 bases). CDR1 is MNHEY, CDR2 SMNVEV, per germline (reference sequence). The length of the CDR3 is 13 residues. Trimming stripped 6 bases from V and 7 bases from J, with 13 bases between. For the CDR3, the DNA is TGTGCCAGCAGCCCAGAGAGGGGGAACATTCAGTACTTC. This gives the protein CASSPERGNIQYF.

The CDR3 spells CASSLGTGKYYEQYF. The CDR3 DNA is TGTGCCAGCAGCTTAGGAACAGGGAAGTACTACGAGCAGTACTTC. The chain combines TRBV7-9 with TRBJ2-7; possibly TRBD1 for D (6 bases). V lost 1 base, J lost 3 bases, and 13 bases lay in between. Germline loops: CDR1 SEHNR, CDR2 FQNEAQ (reference sequence). CDR3 length: 15 residues.

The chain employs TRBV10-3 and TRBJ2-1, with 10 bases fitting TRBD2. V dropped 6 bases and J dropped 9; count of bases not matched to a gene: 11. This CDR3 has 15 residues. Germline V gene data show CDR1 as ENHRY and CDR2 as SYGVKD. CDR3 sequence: CAISSSGRVLGEQFF. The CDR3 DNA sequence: TGTGCCATCAGCTCAAGCGGGAGGGTTCTCGGTGAGCAGTTCTTC.

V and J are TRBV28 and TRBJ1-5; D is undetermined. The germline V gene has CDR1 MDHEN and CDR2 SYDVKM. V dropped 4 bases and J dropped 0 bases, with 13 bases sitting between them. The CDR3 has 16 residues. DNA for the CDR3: TGTGCCAGCAGTTCCTCAACCGGGGATAGCAATCAGCCCCAGCATTTT. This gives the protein CASSSSTGDSNQPQHF.